The sequence of this T cell receptor (beta chain) was determined in a study of T cell responses to AZD1222 COVID-19 vaccine. Here immunoSEQ multiplex PCR was the method, and the copy in TCRdb shows in-frame clones only, minus some. The sample includes approximately 160,000 clones, roughly 87% of them seen just once. V lost 1 base to trimming and J lost 5 bases, with 16 bases between them. CDR1 is SGHTS, CDR2 YDEGEE, per germline. The CDR3 contains 15 residues. This clonotype originated in an adult in good health. This chain links TRBV5-8 with TRBJ2-7, with a tentative D call TRBD1 (6 bases). The source was peripheral blood, collected on day 0 of AZD1222 vaccination. The CDR3 DNA follows: TGTGCCAGCAGCTTGTGGGGAAGGGGGAAGGACGAGCAGTACTTC. Its translation: CASSLWGRGKDEQYF.